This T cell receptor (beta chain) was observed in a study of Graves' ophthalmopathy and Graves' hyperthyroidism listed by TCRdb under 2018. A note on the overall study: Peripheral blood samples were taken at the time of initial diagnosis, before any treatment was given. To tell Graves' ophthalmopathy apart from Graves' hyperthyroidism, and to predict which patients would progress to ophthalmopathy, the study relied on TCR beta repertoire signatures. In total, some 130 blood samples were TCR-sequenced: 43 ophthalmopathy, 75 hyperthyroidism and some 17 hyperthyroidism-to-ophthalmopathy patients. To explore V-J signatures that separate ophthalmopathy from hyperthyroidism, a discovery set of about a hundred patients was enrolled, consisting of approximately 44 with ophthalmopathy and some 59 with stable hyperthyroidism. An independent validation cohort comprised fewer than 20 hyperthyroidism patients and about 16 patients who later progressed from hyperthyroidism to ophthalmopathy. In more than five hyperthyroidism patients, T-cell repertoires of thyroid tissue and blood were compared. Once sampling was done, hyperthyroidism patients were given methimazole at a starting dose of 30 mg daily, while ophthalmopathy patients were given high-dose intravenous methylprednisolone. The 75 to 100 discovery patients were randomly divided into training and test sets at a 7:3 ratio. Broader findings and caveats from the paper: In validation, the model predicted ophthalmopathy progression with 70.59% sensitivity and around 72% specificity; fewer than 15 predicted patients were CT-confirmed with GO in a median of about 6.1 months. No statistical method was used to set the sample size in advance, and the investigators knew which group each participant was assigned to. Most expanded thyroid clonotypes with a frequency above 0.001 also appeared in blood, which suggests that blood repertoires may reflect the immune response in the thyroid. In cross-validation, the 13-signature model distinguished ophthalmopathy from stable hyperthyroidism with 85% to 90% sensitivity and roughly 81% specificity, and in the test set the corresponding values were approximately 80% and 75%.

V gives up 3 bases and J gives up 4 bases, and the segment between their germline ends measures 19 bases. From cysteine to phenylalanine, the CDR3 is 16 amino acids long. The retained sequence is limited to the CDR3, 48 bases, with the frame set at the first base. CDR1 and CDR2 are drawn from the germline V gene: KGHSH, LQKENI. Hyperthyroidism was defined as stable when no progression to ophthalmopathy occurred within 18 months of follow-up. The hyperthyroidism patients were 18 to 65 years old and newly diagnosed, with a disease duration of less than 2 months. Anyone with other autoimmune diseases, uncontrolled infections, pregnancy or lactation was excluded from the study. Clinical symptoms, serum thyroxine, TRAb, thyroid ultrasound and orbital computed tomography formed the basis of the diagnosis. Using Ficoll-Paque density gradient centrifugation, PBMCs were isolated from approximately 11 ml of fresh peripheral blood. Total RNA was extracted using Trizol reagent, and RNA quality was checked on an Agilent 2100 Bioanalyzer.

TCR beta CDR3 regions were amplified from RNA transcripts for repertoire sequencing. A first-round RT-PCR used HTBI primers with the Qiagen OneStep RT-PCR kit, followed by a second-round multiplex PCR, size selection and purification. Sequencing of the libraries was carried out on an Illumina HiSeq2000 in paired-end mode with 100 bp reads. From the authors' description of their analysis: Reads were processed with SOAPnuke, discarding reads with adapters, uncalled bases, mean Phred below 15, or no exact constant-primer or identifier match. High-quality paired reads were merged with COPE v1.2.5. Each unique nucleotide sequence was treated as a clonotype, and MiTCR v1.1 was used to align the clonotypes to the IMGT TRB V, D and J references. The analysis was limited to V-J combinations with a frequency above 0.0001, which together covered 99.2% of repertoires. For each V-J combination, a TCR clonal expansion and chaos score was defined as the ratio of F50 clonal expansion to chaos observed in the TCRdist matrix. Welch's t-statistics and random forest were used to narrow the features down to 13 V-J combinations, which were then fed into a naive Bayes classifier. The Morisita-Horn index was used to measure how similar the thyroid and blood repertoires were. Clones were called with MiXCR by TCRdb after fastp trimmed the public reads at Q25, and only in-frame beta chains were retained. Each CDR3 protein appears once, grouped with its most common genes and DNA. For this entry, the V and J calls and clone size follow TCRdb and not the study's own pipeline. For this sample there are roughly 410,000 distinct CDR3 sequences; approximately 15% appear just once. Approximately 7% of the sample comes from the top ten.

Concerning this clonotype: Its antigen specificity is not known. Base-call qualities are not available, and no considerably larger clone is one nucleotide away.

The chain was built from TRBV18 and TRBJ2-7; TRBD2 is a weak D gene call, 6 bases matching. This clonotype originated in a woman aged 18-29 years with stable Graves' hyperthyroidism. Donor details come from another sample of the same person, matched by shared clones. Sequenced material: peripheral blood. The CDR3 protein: CASSPPVDRGTYEQYF. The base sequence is TGTGCCAGCTCACCTCCGGTCGATCGGGGGACTTACGAGCAGTACTTC.